This passage covers 23 T cell receptor beta chains from one sample sequenced in a study of T cell repertoires in cytomegalovirus infection (dated by TCRdb to between 2017 and 2020). Sequencing took place on an Illumina HiSeq 1500. The public reads were reprocessed in TCRdb via fastp at Q25 and MiXCR, keeping in-frame beta chains. Each entry merges the rows of one CDR3 protein and shows their most common DNA and genes. For this sample the table gives 450,000 to 600,000 distinct CDR3 sequences, of which around 11% were detected only once. Around 9.6% of the sample is taken by the ten largest. Sequencing used PBMCs. These TCRs come from a human donor in good health (CMV status not recorded). Some clones in this sample may be carry-over from other donors' samples.

J is TRBJ2-3 and V is TRBV9, with 8 positions matching TRBD2. This CDR3 spans 15 amino acids. V shed 0 bases, J shed 6 bases, and the junction held 6 bases outside the gene matches. From germline, CDR1 is SGDLS and CDR2 YYNGEE. The CDR3 DNA is TGTGCCAGCAGCGTAGAGGCGGGGGGCCCGGATACGCAGTATTTT. It specifies CASSVEAGGPDTQYF.

There are many counts of this clonotype. The rearrangement uses TRBV12-3 or TRBV12-4 and TRBJ2-5; D possibly matches TRBD1 or TRBD2 (5 bases each). The CDR3 extends over 15 amino acids. V lost 5 bases, J lost 1 base, and 14 bases lay in between. CDR3 loop: CASSDYRDAQETQYF. Written as DNA, the CDR3 is TGTGCCAGCAGTGATTACCGGGACGCCCAAGAGACCCAGTACTTC.

Notes on this clonotype: One end of the junction is discordant with germline, which a read error may explain. The rearrangement uses TRBV5-1 and TRBJ2-5, with D possibly being TRBD1 or TRBD2 (5 bases each). CDR3 length: 14 residues. Germline V gene lookup returns CDR1 SGHRS and CDR2 YFSETQ. CDR3 sequence: CASSLESGRETQNF. CDR3 sequence (DNA): TGCGCCAGCAGCTTGGAGTCAGGGAGAGAGACCCAGAACTTC.

This clonotype was detected ten times or more. The chain uses TRBV7-2 and TRBJ1-1, with D tentatively TRBD1 (6 bases). The CDR3 sequence is 14 residues long. The V gene lost 4 bases and the J gene lost 7 bases, with 16 bases spanning the gap. Germline lookup yields CDR1 SGHTA and CDR2 FQGNSA. The CDR3 loop is CASSSLGGRIEAFF. As DNA, the CDR3 is TGTGCCAGCAGCTCCCTCGGGGGGCGGATTGAAGCTTTCTTT.

This clonotype was picked up many times. This chain links TRBV28 with TRBJ2-3; possibly TRBD1 for D (5 bases). Germline V gives CDR1 MDHEN, CDR2 SYDVKM. Trimming removed 4 bases at V and 0 bases at J, with 20 bases between. This CDR3 has 18 amino acids. Here the CDR3 reads CASSSVAGRIASTDTQYF. The CDR3, as DNA: TGTGCCAGCAGTTCGGTGGCAGGGCGGATTGCTAGCACAGATACGCAGTATTTT. Based on the CDR3 plus reference TRBV28 and TRBJ2-3, the full variable domain is DVKVTQSSRYLVKRTGEKVFLECVQDMDHENMFWYRQDPGLGLRLIYFSYDVKMKEKGDIPEGYSVSREKKERFSLILESASTNQTSMYLCASSSVAGRIASTDTQYFGPGTRLTVL.

This clonotype was detected many times. This chain links TRBV7-9 with TRBJ2-1; D tentatively reads TRBD1 or TRBD2 (5 bases each). The CDR3 is 15 amino acids. V dropped 4 bases and J dropped 7 bases, with 17 bases sitting between them. The germline gives CDR1 SEHNR, CDR2 FQNEAQ (reference sequence). The CDR3 nucleotides are TGTGCCAGCAGCTCGAAAGGGACCCAGGTGAATGAGCAGTTCTTC. Translation gives CASSSKGTQVNEQFF.

This clonotype was seen many times. The CDR3, as DNA: TGTGCCAGCAGTTACTCTCAATGGGGGCGGCAAGACACTGAAGCTTTCTTT. This gives the protein CASSYSQWGRQDTEAFF. The J gene is TRBJ1-1, the V gene TRBV6-6, with a possible D match to TRBD1 (6 bases). Germline CDR1 is MNHNY and CDR2 is SVGAGI (reference sequence). Deletions cut 0 bases from V and 3 bases from J, with 17 bases between. The CDR3 runs to 17 residues.

This clonotype has ten or more counts. The CDR3 region has the DNA TGTGCCAGTAGTCCGGGACAGGGGGCGTATGAGACCCAGTACTTC. As protein: CASSPGQGAYETQYF. The gene calls are TRBV19 and TRBJ2-5, with 12 bases lining up with TRBD1. Unmatched junction bases numbered 6, after V lost 5 bases and J lost 5 bases. The CDR3 has 15 amino acids. Germline-derived CDR1 and CDR2 are LNHDA and SQIVND (reference sequence).

This clonotype appeared many times. The chain employs TRBV7-4 and TRBJ1-5, with 8 bases that match TRBD1. Looked up from germline, CDR1 is SGHVT and CDR2 is SQSDAQ. Trimming removed 4 bases from V and 7 bases from J; junction bases left unmatched: 12. This CDR3 spans 16 amino acids. This chain's CDR3 is CASSSAIRGLCQPQHF. Written as DNA, the CDR3 is TGTGCCAGCAGCTCAGCTATCAGGGGGCTGTGCCAGCCCCAGCATTTT.

This clonotype came up many times. V usage is TRBV28 and J usage is TRBJ1-6, with 10 bases matching TRBD1. CDR1 is MDHEN and CDR2 is SYDVKM in the germline V gene. This CDR3 is 18 amino acids long. Trimming took 6 bases from V and 2 from J; bases not matched to a gene: 10. The CDR3 DNA reads as TGTGCCAGCAGCAACGACAGGGGGCCTAGAACCTATAATTCACCCCTCCACTTT. Translation: CASSNDRGPRTYNSPLHF.

This clonotype was counted many times. The chain carries TRBV5-5 and TRBJ1-1; possibly TRBD1 for D (5 bases). From germline, CDR1 is SGHKS and CDR2 YYEKEE (reference sequence). Deletions cut 3 bases from V and 4 bases from J, with 16 bases between. The CDR3 has 15 amino acids. CDR3 residues: CASSSGGSGGTEAFF. The CDR3, as DNA: TGTGCCAGCAGCTCCGGGGGGTCTGGAGGCACTGAAGCTTTCTTT.

The CDR3 DNA follows: TGCAGTGCTAGAGGACTCCCATCCTACAATGAGCAGTTCTTC. Translation gives CSARGLPSYNEQFF. The chain links TRBV20-1 to TRBJ2-1; no clear D. Trimming shortened V by 1 base and J by 1 base, and 8 bases separated the two germline ends. Germline CDR1 DFQATT, CDR2 SNEGSKA (reference sequence). The CDR3 runs 14 residues.

This clonotype was detected a few times. The chain is built from TRBV19 and TRBJ2-1; 11 positions agree with TRBD2. CDR3 size: 16 residues. With 5 bases clipped from V and 6 bases from J, the junction kept 9 bases outside the gene matches. Germline V CDR1 and CDR2: LNHDA, SQIVND (reference sequence). The CDR3 reads CASSLNSGGAVNEQFF. In DNA form, the CDR3 reads TGTGCCAGTAGTCTTAATAGCGGGGGGGCCGTCAATGAGCAGTTCTTC.

The J gene is TRBJ1-2, the V gene TRBV20-1; TRBD1 might be the D (5 bases). The V end was cut by 0 bases, the J end by 4 bases, with 6 bases between. The CDR3 contains 12 residues. CDR1 is DFQATT and CDR2 is SNEGSKA in the germline V gene (reference sequence). CDR3 DNA sequence: TGCAGTGCTAGAGACCAGGGCTATGGCTACACCTTC. Its protein is CSARDQGYGYTF.

J is TRBJ2-5 and V is TRBV6-1, with 11 bases identical to TRBD2. The junction had 8 bases not matched to a gene; V was cut back by 7 bases and J by 4 bases. This CDR3 region has 15 residues. Per the germline V gene, CDR1 is MNHNS and CDR2 is SASEGT. The CDR3 DNA reads TGTGCCAGCATCTCCGGGACTAGCGGATTAGAGACCCAGTACTTC. It yields the protein CASISGTSGLETQYF.

This clonotype was recorded at least ten times. The chain joins TRBV7-2 to TRBJ2-1; TRBD2 aligns across 9 bases. The CDR3 covers 16 residues. In germline, CDR1 is SGHTA, CDR2 FQGNSA. V dropped 3 bases and J dropped 8; count of bases not matched to a gene: 11. The CDR3 is CASSFRREGLLYEQFF. CDR3 nucleotides: TGTGCCAGCAGCTTCCGGCGGGAGGGTCTTTTGTATGAGCAGTTCTTC.

This clonotype was detected a few times. One junction end disagrees with the germline gene, perhaps due to a read error. This chain joins TRBV25-1 and TRBJ1-5, with D hard to call. CDR3 length: 13 residues. Per germline, CDR1 MGHDK and CDR2 SYGVNS. DNA of the CDR3: TGTGCCAGCAGTGGGGGAATCCATCAACCCCAGCATTTT. It translates to CASSGGIHQPQHF. The variable domain in full, completed from reference TRBV25-1 and TRBJ1-5, reads EADIYQTPRYLVIGTGKKITLECSQTMGHDKMYWYQQDPGMELHLIHYSYGVNSTEKGDLSSESTVSRIRTEHFPLTLESARPSHTSQYLCASSGGIHQPQHFGDGTRLSIL.

The table lists this clonotype with many counts. The V gene is TRBV6-2 or TRBV6-3, the J gene TRBJ2-1; 7 bases map to TRBD2. Germline V gene lookup returns CDR1 MNHEY and CDR2 SVGEGT. The ends lost 6 bases at V and 10 bases at J; junction bases unmatched: 15. The CDR3 is 15 residues long. CDR3 in amino acids: CASRMVREVLEEQFF. The CDR3 coding sequence is TGTGCCAGCAGAATGGTACGGGAGGTCTTGGAGGAGCAGTTCTTC.

There are many counts of this clonotype. The V gene is TRBV6-1, the J gene TRBJ1-3, with D uncertain. Germline CDR1 reads MNHNS; CDR2 reads SASEGT. The CDR3 has 11 residues. Between the trimmed V and J ends, which lost 6 bases and 4 bases, there was a span of 4 bases. This chain's CDR3 is CASSRGNTIYF. The CDR3 DNA follows: TGTGCCAGCAGCCGGGGAAACACCATATATTTT.

This clonotype was observed many times. The chain couples TRBV10-3 to TRBJ1-1; D not resolved. Trimming stripped 4 bases from V and 2 bases from J, with 14 bases between. The germline CDR1 and CDR2 sequences are ENHRY and SYGVKD. This CDR3 is 15 amino acids long. CDR3 sequence reads: CAISASPPDNTEAFF. The CDR3 nucleotides are TGTGCCATCAGTGCGTCTCCACCCGATAACACTGAAGCTTTCTTT.

This clonotype was seen a handful of times. The chain has TRBV6-6 and TRBJ2-2; D is ambiguous. The CDR3 is made up of 16 amino acids. Trimming took off 0 bases at V and 3 bases at J, with 11 bases between the two ends. Germline lookup yields CDR1 MNHNY and CDR2 SVGAGI (reference sequence). CDR3 DNA sequence: TGTGCCAGCAGTTACTCGATAGGACGGGACACCGGGGAGCTGTTTTTT. It codes for CASSYSIGRDTGELFF.

This clonotype was counted at least ten times. A read error may account for a junction end that differs from germline. The rearrangement joins TRBV19 to TRBJ1-5; no clear D. The V gene's germline CDR1 is LNHDA and CDR2 SQIVND (reference sequence). CDR3 length: 13 residues. The CDR3 protein is CASSKGSNQPQHF. Written as DNA, the CDR3 is TGTGCCAGCAGTAAAGGGAGCAATCAGCCCCAGCATTTT.

This clonotype has more than one count but fewer than ten. The chain uses TRBV19 and TRBJ2-4, with 9 bases aligning to TRBD2. Germline V CDR1 and CDR2: LNHDA, SQIVND (reference sequence). This CDR3 has 17 amino acids. J gave up 7 bases and V 3 bases, and 13 bases lay outside the gene matches. This CDR3 reads CASSMARGRAGTNIQYF. For the CDR3, the DNA is TGTGCCAGTAGTATGGCCCGCGGGAGGGCCGGCACTAACATTCAGTACTTC. The full variable domain, in which reference TRBV19 and TRBJ2-4 provide the parts outside the CDR3, is DGGITQSPKYLFRKEGQNVTLSCEQNLNHDAMYWYRQDPGQGLRLIYYSQIVNDFQKGDIAEGYSVSREKKESFPLTVTSAQKNPTAFYLCASSMARGRAGTNIQYFGAGTRLSVL.